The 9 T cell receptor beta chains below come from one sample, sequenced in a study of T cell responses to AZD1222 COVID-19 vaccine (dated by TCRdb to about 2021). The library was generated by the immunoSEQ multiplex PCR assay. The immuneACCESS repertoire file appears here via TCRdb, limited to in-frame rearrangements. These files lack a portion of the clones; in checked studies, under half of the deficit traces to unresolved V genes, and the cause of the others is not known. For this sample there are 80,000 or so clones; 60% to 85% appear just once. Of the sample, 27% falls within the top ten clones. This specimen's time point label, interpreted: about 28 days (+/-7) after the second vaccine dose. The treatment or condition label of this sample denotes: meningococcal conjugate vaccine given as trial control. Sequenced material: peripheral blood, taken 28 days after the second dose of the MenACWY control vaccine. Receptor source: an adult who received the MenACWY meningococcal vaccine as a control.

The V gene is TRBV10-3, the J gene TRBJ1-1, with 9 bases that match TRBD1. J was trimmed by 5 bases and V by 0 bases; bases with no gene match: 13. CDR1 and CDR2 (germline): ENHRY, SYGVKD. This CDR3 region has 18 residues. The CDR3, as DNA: TGTGCCATCAGTGAGTCGAGGCCGCCGAACAGGGGGCGGACTGAAGCTTTCTTT. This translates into CAISESRPPNRGRTEAFF.

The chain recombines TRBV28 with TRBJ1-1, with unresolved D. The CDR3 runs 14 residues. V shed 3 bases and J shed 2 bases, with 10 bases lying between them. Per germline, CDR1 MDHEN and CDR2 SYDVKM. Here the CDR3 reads CASSLDPLNTEAFF. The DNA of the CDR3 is TGTGCCAGCAGTTTGGATCCCCTTAACACTGAAGCTTTCTTT.

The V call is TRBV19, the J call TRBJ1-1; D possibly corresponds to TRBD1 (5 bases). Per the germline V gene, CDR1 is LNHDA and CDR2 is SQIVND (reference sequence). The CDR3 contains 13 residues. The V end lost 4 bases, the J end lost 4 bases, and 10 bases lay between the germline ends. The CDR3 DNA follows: TGTGCCAGTAGTACGGGACCGCTCACTGAAGCTTTCTTT. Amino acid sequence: CASSTGPLTEAFF.

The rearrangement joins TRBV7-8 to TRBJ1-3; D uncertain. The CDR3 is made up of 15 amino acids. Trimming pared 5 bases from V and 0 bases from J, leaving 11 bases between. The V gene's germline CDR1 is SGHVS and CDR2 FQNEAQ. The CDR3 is CASSQDAVSGNTIYF. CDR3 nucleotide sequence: TGTGCCAGCAGCCAGGATGCAGTCTCTGGAAACACCATATATTTT.

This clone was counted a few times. As DNA, the CDR3 is TGTGCCAGCAGCTTGGATCTCACAGATACGCAGTATTTT. It is translated as CASSLDLTDTQYF. This chain links TRBV5-4 with TRBJ2-3; no firm D call. Germline V CDR1 and CDR2: SGHNT, YYREEE (reference sequence). The CDR3 covers 13 residues. The V gene lost 0 bases and the J gene lost 2 bases, with 4 bases spanning the gap. Combining the CDR3 with reference TRBV5-4 and TRBJ2-3 gives the whole variable domain ETGVTQSPTHLIKTRGQQVTLRCSSQSGHNTVSWYQQALGQGPQFIFQYYREEENGRGNFPPRFSGLQFPNYSSELNVNALELDDSALYLCASSLDLTDTQYFGPGTRLTVL.

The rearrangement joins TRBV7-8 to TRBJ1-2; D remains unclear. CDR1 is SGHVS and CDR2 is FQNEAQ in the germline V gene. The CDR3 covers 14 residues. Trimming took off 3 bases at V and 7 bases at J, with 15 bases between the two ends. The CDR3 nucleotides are TGTGCCAGCAGCTTGAGTGTAAAGGCGGGTGGCTACACCTTC. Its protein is CASSLSVKAGGYTF.

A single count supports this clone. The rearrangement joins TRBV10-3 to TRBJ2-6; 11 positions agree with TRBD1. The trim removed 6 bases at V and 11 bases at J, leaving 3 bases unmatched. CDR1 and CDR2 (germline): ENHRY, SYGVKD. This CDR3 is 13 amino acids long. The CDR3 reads CAIRSGQGDVLTF. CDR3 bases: TGTGCCATCAGGTCGGGACAGGGGGACGTCCTGACTTTC.

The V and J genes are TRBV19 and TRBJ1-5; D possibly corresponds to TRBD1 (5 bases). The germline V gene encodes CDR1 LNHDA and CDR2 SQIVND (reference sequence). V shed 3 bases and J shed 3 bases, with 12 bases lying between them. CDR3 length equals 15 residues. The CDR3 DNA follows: TGTGCCAGTAGTATTAACGGGGGAAACAATCAGCCCCAGCATTTT. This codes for CASSINGGNNQPQHF.

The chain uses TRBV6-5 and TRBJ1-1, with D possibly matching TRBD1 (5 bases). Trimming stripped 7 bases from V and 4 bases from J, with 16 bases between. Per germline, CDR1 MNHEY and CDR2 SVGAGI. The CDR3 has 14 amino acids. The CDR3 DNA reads TGTGCCAGCATCGCAGGGTCGGAGAGCACTGAAGCTTTCTTT. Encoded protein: CASIAGSESTEAFF.